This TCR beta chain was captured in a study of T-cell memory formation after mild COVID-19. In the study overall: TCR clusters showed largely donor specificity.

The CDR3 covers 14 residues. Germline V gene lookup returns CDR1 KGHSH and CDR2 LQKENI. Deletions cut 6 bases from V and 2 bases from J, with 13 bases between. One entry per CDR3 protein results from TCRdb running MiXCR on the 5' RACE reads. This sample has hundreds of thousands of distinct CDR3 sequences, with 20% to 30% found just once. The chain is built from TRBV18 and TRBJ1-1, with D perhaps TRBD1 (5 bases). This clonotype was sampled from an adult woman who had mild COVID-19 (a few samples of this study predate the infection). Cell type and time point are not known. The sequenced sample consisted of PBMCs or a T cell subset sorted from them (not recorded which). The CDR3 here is CASSLGTRNTEAFF. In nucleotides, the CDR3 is TGTGCCAGCTCCCTCGGGACCCGAAACACTGAAGCTTTCTTT.